This is a list of T cell receptor beta chains from one sample in a study of blood T cell repertoires in COVID-19. The data were produced by immunoSEQ multiplex PCR, yet TCRdb's version contains in-frame clones alone and is incomplete. The sample consists of some 78,000 clones, nearly 90% of them appearing once. The sample comprised peripheral blood. Receptors originate from a woman aged 80 or older with active or convalescent COVID-19. Both conserved end residues are part of each CDR3. The order of the fields is clone size, D gene, J gene, V gene, CDR3 DNA, CDR3 protein. The D gene is left open where the match is weak. Some rows mark clone size as missing; the rest say once, few, many or name a class of expanded clone.

-	TRBD1	TRBJ1-2	TRBV4-3	TGCGCCAGCAGCCAGAACAGGGGCGGTGGCTACACCTTC	CASSQNRGGGYTF
-	TRBD2	TRBJ2-2	TRBV20-1	TGCAGTGCTAGTCCACTAGCGGGAGGGCCCGACACCGGGGAGCTGTTTTTT	CSASPLAGGPDTGELFF
-	-	TRBJ1-4	TRBV6-7	TGTGCCAGCAGTTACTCGAAGGCGGCAGGGGTTAATGAAAAACTGTTTTTT	CASSYSKAAGVNEKLFF
once	TRBD2	TRBJ2-1	TRBV27	TGTGCCAGCAGTTCGGGACGGGGGGGTGAGCAGTTCTTC	CASSSGRGGEQFF
-	TRBD1	TRBJ1-6	TRBV28	TGTGCCAGCAGTCCCCGGACAGGGCGCTCCTATAATTCACCCCTCCACTTT	CASSPRTGRSYNSPLHF
-	-	TRBJ2-1	TRBV6-5	TGTGCCACCGGGCTCCTAAGGGGATCCTACAATGAGCAGTTCTTC	CATGLLRGSYNEQFF
once	TRBD2	TRBJ2-1	TRBV11-3	TGTGCCAGCAGCTTAGGACTAGCTGGTGAGCAGTTCTTC	CASSLGLAGEQFF
-	TRBD2	TRBJ2-2	TRBV6-5	TGTGCCAGTACCAGCGGGAGTCGAACCGGGGAGCTGTTTTTT	CASTSGSRTGELFF
-	TRBD1	TRBJ2-7	TRBV10-2	TGCGCCAGCAGAGCCCGGGACAGACTGTACGAGCAGTACTTC	CASRARDRLYEQYF
-	TRBD1	TRBJ1-1	TRBV28	TGTGCCATTATACAGGGGGGACTAACTGAAGCTTTCTTT	CAIIQGGLTEAFF
-	TRBD1	TRBJ2-3	TRBV24-1	TGTGCCACCAGTGATCCCCGACAGGGGGTAGATACGCAGTATTTT	CATSDPRQGVDTQYF